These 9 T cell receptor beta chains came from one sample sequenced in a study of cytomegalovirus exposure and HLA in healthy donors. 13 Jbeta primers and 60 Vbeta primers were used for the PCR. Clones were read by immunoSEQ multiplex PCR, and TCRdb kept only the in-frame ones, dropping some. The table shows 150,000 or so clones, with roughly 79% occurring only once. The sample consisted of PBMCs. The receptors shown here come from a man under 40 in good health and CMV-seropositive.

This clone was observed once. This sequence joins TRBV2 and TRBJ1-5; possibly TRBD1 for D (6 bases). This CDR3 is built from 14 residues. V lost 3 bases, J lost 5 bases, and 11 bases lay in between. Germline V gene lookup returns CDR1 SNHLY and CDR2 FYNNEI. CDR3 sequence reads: CASSEGRGDQPQHF. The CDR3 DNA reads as TGTGCCAGCAGTGAGGGCAGGGGAGATCAGCCCCAGCATTTT.

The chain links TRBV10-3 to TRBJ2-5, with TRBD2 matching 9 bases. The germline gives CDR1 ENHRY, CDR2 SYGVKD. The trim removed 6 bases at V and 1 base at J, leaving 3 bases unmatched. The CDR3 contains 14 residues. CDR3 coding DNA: TGTGCCATCAGAAGCGGGGGGTCCCAAGAGACCCAGTACTTC. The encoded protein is CAIRSGGSQETQYF.

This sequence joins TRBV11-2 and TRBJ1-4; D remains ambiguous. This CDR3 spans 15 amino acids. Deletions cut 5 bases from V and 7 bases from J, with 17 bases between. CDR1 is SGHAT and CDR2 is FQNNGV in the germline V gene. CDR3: CASSPTPEGLEKLFF. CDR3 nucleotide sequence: TGTGCCAGCAGCCCAACCCCGGAGGGCCTTGAAAAACTGTTTTTT. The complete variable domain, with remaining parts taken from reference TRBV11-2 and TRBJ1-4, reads EAGVAQSPRYKIIEKRQSVAFWCNPISGHATLYWYQQILGQGPKLLIQFQNNGVVDDSQLPKDRFSAERLKGVDSTLKIQPAKLEDSAVYLCASSPTPEGLEKLFFGSGTQLSVL.

The CDR3 here is CSVSTGPDTEAFF. For the CDR3, the DNA is TGCAGCGTTTCGACAGGGCCAGACACTGAAGCTTTCTTT. The chain recombines TRBV29-1 with TRBJ1-1; 7 positions match TRBD1. Looked up from germline, CDR1 is SQVTM and CDR2 is ANQGSEA. V lost 5 bases and J lost 3; bases outside the gene matches: 6. This CDR3 region has 13 residues.

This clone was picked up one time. CDR3 nucleotide sequence: TGCGCCAGCAGCCAGCGACCGCAGGCTTCTGGCTACACCTTC. The encoded protein is CASSQRPQASGYTF. The J gene is TRBJ1-2, the V gene TRBV4-1; D is unresolved. Germline CDR1 and CDR2: MGHRA and YSYEKL. Trimming pared 3 bases from V and 7 bases from J, leaving 15 bases between. The CDR3 has 14 residues.

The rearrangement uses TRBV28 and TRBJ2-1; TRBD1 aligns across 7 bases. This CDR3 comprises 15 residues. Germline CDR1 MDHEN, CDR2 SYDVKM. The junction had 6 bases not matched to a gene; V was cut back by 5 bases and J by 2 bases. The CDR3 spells CASSTTGAAYNEQFF. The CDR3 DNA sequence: TGTGCCAGCAGTACCACAGGGGCCGCCTACAATGAGCAGTTCTTC.

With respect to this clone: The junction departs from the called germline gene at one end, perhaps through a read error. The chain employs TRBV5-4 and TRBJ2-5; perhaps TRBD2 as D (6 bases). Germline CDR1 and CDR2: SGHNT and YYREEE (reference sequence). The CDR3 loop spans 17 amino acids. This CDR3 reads CASSPRRDPMPGEAQYF. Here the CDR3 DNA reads TGTGCCAGCAGCCCCCGGCGGGACCCCATGCCCGGAGAGGCCCAGTACTTC.

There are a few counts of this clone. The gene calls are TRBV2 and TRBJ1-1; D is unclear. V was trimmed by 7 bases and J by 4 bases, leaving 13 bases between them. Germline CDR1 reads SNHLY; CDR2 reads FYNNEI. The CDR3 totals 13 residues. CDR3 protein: CASNLGRGTEAFF. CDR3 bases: TGTGCCAGCAACCTTGGGCGGGGCACTGAAGCTTTCTTT.

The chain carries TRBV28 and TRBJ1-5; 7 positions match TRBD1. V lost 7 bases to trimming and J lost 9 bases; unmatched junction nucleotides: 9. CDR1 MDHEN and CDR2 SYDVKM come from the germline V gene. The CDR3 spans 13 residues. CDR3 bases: TGTGCCAGCAACCGAGACAGGGATCGGCCCCAGCATTTT. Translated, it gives CASNRDRDRPQHF.